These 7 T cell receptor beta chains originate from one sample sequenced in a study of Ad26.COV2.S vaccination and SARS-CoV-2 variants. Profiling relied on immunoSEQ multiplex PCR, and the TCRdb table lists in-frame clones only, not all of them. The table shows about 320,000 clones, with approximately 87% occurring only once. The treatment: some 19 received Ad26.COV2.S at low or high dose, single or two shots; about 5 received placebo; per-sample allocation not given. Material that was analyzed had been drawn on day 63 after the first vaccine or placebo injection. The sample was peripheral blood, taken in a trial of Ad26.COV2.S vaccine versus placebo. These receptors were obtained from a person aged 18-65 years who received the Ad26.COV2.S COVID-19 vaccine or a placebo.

In DNA form, the CDR3 reads TGCGCCAGCAGTGAGTCGGTCGGGGTGTCTTACAATGAGCAGTTCTTC. Its protein product is CASSESVGVSYNEQFF. The rearrangement uses TRBV10-2 and TRBJ2-1; D is perhaps TRBD2 (5 bases). Trimming left V 0 bases short and J 4 bases short, with 13 bases between. CDR1 WSHSY and CDR2 SAAADI come from the germline V gene. The CDR3 has 16 amino acids.

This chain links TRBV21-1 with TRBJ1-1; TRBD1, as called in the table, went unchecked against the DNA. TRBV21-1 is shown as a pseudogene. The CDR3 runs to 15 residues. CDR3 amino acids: CASDNLQGLNTEAFF. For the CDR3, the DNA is TGTGCCAGCGACAACTTACAGGGTCTGAACACTGAAGCTTTCTTT.

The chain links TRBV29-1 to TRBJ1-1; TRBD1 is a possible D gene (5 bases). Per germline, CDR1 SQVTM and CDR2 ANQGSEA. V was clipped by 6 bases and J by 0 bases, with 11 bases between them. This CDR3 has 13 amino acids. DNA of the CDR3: TGCAGCGTGAGACAGACTGTGAACACTGAAGCTTTCTTT. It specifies CSVRQTVNTEAFF.

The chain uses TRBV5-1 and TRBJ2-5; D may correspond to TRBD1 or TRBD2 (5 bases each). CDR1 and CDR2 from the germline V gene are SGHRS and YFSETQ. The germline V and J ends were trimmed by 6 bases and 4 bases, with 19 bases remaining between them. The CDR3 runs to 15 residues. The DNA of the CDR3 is TGCGCCAGCACCCCAGATCCGGGACGCGGAGAGACCCAGTACTTC. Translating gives CASTPDPGRGETQYF. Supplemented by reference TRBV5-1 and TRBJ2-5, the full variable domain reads KAGVTQTPRYLIKTRGQQVTLSCSPISGHRSVSWYQQTPGQGLQFLFEYFSETQRNKGNFPGRFSGRQFSNSRSEMNVSTLELGDSALYLCASTPDPGRGETQYFGPGTRLLVL.

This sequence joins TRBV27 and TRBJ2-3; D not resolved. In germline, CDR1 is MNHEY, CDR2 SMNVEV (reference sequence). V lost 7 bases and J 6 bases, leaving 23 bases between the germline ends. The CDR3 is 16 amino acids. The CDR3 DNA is TGTGCCAGCAACCATGAGACTGGGTGTTTTTGCGATACGCAGTATTTT. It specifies CASNHETGCFCDTQYF.

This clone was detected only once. The CDR3 protein is CASSQDIREGGYTF. The CDR3 nucleotides read TGCGCCAGCAGCCAAGATATAAGGGAAGGTGGCTACACCTTC. The V call is TRBV4-3, the J call TRBJ1-2; no clear D. The germline V and J ends were trimmed by 0 bases and 7 bases, with 12 bases remaining between them. This CDR3 has 14 amino acids. The germline V gene has CDR1 LGHNA and CDR2 YSLEER.

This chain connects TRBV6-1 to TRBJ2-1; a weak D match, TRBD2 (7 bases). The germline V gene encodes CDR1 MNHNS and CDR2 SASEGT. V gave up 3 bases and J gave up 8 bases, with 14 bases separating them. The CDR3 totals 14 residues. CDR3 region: CASSDRGARYEQFF. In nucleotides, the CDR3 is TGTGCCAGCAGTGATCGGGGGGCGAGGTATGAGCAGTTCTTC.